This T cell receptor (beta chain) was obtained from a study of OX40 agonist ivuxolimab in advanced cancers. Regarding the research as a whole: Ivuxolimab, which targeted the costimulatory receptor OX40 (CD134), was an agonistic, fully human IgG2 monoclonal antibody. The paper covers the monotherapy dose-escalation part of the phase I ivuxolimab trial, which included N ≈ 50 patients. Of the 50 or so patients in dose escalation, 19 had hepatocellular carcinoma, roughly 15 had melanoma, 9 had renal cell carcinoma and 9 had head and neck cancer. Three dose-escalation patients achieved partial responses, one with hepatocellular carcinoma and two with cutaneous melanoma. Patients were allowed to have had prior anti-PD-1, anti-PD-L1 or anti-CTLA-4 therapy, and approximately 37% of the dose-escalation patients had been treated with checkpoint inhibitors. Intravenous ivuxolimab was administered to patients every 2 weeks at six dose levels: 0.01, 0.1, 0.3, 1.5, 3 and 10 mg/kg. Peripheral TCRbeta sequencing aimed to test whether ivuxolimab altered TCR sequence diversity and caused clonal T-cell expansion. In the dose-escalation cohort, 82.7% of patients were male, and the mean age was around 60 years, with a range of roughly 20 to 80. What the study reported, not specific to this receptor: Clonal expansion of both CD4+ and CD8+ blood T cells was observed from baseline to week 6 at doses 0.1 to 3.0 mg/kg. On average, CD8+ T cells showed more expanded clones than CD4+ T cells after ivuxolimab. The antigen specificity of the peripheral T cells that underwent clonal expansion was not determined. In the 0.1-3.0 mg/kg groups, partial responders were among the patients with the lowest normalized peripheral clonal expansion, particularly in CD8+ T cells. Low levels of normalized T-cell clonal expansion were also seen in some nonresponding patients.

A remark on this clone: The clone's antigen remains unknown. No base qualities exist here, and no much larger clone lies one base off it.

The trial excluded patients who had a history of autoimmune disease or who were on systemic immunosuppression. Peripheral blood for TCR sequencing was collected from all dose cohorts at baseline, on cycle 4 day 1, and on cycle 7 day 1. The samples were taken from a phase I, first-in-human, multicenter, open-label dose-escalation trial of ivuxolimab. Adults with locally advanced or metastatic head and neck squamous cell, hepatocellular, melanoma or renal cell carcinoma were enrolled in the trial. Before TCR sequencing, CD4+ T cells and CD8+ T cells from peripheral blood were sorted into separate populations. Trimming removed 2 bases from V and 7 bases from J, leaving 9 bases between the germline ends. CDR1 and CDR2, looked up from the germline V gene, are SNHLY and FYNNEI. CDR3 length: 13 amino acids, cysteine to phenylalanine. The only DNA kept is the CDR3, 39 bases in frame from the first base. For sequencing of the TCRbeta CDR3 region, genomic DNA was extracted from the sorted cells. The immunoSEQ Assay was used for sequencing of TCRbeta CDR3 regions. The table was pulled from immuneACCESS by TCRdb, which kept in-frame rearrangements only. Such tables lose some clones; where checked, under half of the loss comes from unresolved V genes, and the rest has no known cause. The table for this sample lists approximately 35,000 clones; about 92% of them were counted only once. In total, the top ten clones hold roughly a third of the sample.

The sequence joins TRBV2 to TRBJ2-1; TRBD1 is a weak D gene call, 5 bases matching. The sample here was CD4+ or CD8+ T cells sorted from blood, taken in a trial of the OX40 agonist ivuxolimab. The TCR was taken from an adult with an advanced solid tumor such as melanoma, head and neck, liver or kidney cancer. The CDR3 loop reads CASSERQQNEQFF. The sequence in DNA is TGTGCCAGCAGTGAACGACAGCAAAATGAGCAGTTCTTC.